This T cell receptor beta chain was documented in a study of CD4 T cells in relation to SARS-CoV-2 and coronaviruses. Study-level findings and limits: Each donor contributed either pre-pandemic or post-infection samples, not both.

Before the COVID-19 pandemic, during about 2011-2019, CD4+ T cells were taken from unexposed donors. After approximately 10 days of culture, CD4+ T cells were isolated. Measured with immunoSEQ multiplex PCR; TCRdb has only the in-frame clones, and not every one. The data hold 27,000 or so clones, with about two thirds observed a single time. V gave up 5 bases and J gave up 11 bases; unmatched junction bases: 10. The CDR3 sequence is 13 residues long. CDR1 is LGHDT and CDR2 is YNNKEL in the germline V gene (reference sequence). Notes on this clone: Its antigen is undetermined.

This receptor was taken from a human donor in good health. The chain is built from TRBV3-1 (or the pseudogene TRBV3-2) and TRBJ1-1; 8 nucleotides match TRBD1. Sequenced sample: CD4+ T cells from PBMCs, cultured in vitro. The CDR3 loop reads CASSSSGQGRAFF. CDR3 nucleotides: TGTGCCAGCAGCTCCTCCGGACAGGGACGGGCTTTCTTT.